This entry lists 16 T cell receptor beta chains sequenced from one sample in a study of vaccination and CD4 T cells after COVID-19. No antigen has been identified for these receptors. Treatment meaning: approximately 11-day PBMC culture with coronavirus spike peptide pools or control peptides (ViraFEST assay). The Oncomine TCR Beta short-read assay was applied to DNA of cultured CD4+ T cells. TCRdb independently ran MiXCR on the PCR reads; one entry per CDR3 protein. The sample lists 10,000 or so distinct CDR3 sequences, 66% occurring once. Sequenced sample: CD4+ T cells from blood, cultured in vitro. The origin of the receptors is a human donor who had recovered from COVID-19.

The J gene is TRBJ2-3, the V gene TRBV6-1; tentatively, D is TRBD1 (6 bases). Trimming shortened V by 7 bases and J by 3 bases, and 17 bases separated the two germline ends. The CDR3 consists of 15 residues. Germline CDR1 reads MNHNS; CDR2 reads SASEGT. The CDR3 here is CASTRGIGVTDTQYF. The CDR3 coding sequence is TGTGCCAGCACGAGGGGGATTGGTGTAACAGATACGCAGTATTTT.

This rearrangement joins TRBV12-3 or TRBV12-4 to TRBJ1-2; D is uncertain. The CDR3 length is 11 residues. Trimming pared 3 bases from V and 8 bases from J, leaving 7 bases between. The CDR3 spells CASSFGQGYTF. CDR3 nucleotide sequence: TGTGCCAGCAGTTTTGGCCAAGGCTACACCTTC.

This rearrangement joins TRBV2 to TRBJ1-3; D unresolved. CDR1 is SNHLY, CDR2 FYNNEI, per germline. Trimming stripped 5 bases from V and 4 bases from J, with 3 bases between. The CDR3 loop spans 11 amino acids. CDR3 DNA: TGTGCCAGCAGTAGGGGAAACACCATATATTTT. Its translation: CASSRGNTIYF.

V and J are TRBV6-1 and TRBJ2-3; TRBD2 matches at 7 bases. This CDR3 contains 16 residues. The ends lost 5 bases at V and 0 bases at J; junction bases unmatched: 8. Germline V gives CDR1 MNHNS, CDR2 SASEGT. Written as DNA, the CDR3 is TGTGCCAGCAGTCTTGCTGGCGGGGGAAGCACAGATACGCAGTATTTT. Its protein is CASSLAGGGSTDTQYF.

This chain joins TRBV6-2 or TRBV6-3 and TRBJ1-1, with D unresolved. In germline, CDR1 is MNHEY, CDR2 SVGEGT. The CDR3 extends over 14 amino acids. Trimming took 5 bases from V and 1 from J, leaving 11 bases between them. The CDR3: CASSDGRTNTEAFF. The CDR3 DNA is TGTGCCAGCAGTGATGGACGGACGAACACTGAAGCTTTCTTT.

This clonotype was found a few times. The rearrangement joins TRBV6-1 to TRBJ1-2; D is uncertain. This CDR3 region has 14 residues. Germline lookup yields CDR1 MNHNS and CDR2 SASEGT. The V end was cut by 6 bases, the J end by 1 base, with 12 bases between. The CDR3 DNA sequence: TGTGCCAGCAGGCCTCTTACAGTTAACTATGGCTACACCTTC. Its protein product is CASRPLTVNYGYTF.

V is TRBV7-2 and J is TRBJ1-1; D perhaps matches TRBD1 (5 bases). Germline V gene lookup returns CDR1 SGHTA and CDR2 FQGNSA. Trimming cost V 3 bases and J 8 bases, with 13 bases left between them. This CDR3 has 13 amino acids. The CDR3 protein is CASSFHVEGEAFF. In DNA form, the CDR3 reads TGTGCCAGCAGCTTTCATGTAGAGGGGGAAGCTTTCTTT.

The chain has TRBV24-1 and TRBJ2-1; D is uncertain. Germline lookup yields CDR1 KGHDR and CDR2 SFDVKD. This CDR3 spans 16 amino acids. The V gene lost 2 bases and the J gene lost 3 bases, with 13 bases spanning the gap. This CDR3 reads CATSDSVAGSYNEQFF. In DNA form, the CDR3 reads TGTGCCACCAGTGATTCCGTTGCCGGCAGCTACAATGAGCAGTTCTTC.

The genes are TRBV30 and TRBJ1-1; D might be TRBD1 (6 bases). V lost 7 bases, J lost 3 bases, and 9 bases lay in between. The CDR3 has 11 amino acids. The germline V gene has CDR1 GTSNPN and CDR2 SVGIG (reference sequence). The chain's CDR3 is CAFQGYTEAFF. CDR3 nucleotide sequence: TGTGCCTTCCAGGGGTACACTGAAGCTTTCTTT. Supplemented by reference TRBV30 and TRBJ1-1, the full variable domain reads SQTIHQWPATLVQPVGSPLSLECTVEGTSNPNLYWYRQAAGRGLQLLFYSVGIGQISSEVPQNLSASRPQDRQFILSSKKLLLSDSGFYLCAFQGYTEAFFGQGTRLTVV.

The chain uses TRBV28 and TRBJ2-1; 8 positions agree with TRBD2. From germline, CDR1 is MDHEN and CDR2 SYDVKM. The CDR3 loop spans 16 amino acids. Germline trimming cut 6 bases from V and 0 bases from J; bases unmatched to any gene: 7. The CDR3 region is CASSSRGGSSYNEQFF. Here the CDR3 DNA reads TGTGCCAGCAGCTCTCGGGGGGGGAGCTCCTACAATGAGCAGTTCTTC.

The chain carries TRBV19 and TRBJ2-2; D is unclear. The V end was cut by 4 bases, the J end by 2 bases, with 8 bases between. CDR3 length equals 14 residues. The V gene's germline CDR1 is LNHDA and CDR2 SQIVND (reference sequence). CDR3 residues: CASSNVGNTGELFF. CDR3 nucleotide sequence: TGTGCCAGTAGTAATGTGGGCAACACCGGGGAGCTGTTTTTT.

The chain joins TRBV10-3 to TRBJ2-3, with 8 bases identical to TRBD2. The CDR3 totals 14 residues. V was pared by 10 bases and J by 4 bases, with 10 bases of the junction left unmatched. Germline V gene sequence: CDR1 ENHRY, CDR2 SYGVKD. The CDR3 protein is CASGGTANSDTQYF. In nucleotides, the CDR3 is TGTGCCAGCGGGGGGACGGCTAATTCAGATACGCAGTATTTT.

This clonotype was detected only a few times. The V call is TRBV11-3, the J call TRBJ1-1; weak D call: TRBD1 (5 bases). Germline V gene data show CDR1 as SGHNT and CDR2 as YENEEA. The CDR3 has 17 residues. Trimming removed 2 bases at V and 1 base at J, with 17 bases between. CDR3 sequence reads: CASSLSKVGGENTEAFF. The CDR3 DNA is TGTGCCAGCAGCTTATCCAAAGTGGGGGGGGAGAACACTGAAGCTTTCTTT.

The V call is TRBV2, the J call TRBJ1-5; 7 nucleotides line up with TRBD1. The CDR3 is made up of 13 amino acids. The germline CDR1 and CDR2 sequences are SNHLY and FYNNEI. With 6 bases clipped from V and 2 bases from J, the junction kept 1 base outside the gene matches. Here the CDR3 DNA reads TGTGCCAGCAGCGGACAGGGCAATCAGCCCCAGCATTTT. It is translated as CASSGQGNQPQHF. Full variable domain (missing parts from reference TRBV2 and TRBJ1-5): EPEVTQTPSHQVTQMGQEVILRCVPISNHLYFYWYRQILGQKVEFLVSFYNNEISEKSEIFDDQFSVERPDGSNFTLKIRSTKLEDSAMYFCASSGQGNQPQHFGDGTRLSIL.

A few counts support this clonotype. The chain is built from TRBV10-3 and TRBJ1-5; TRBD1 matches 7 bases. Germline-derived CDR1 and CDR2 are ENHRY and SYGVKD. V trimming: 4 bases; J trimming: 5 bases; junction bases outside the gene matches: 2. This CDR3 is 13 amino acids long. This CDR3 reads CAISVDRDQPQHF. The CDR3 nucleotides are TGTGCCATCAGTGTAGACAGGGATCAGCCCCAGCATTTT.

V gene TRBV7-3 combines with J gene TRBJ1-1; D is ambiguous. The V end lost 4 bases, the J end lost 3 bases, and 9 bases lay between the germline ends. CDR1 and CDR2 from the germline V gene are SGHTA and FQGTGA. CDR3 length equals 13 residues. DNA of the CDR3: TGTGCCAGCAGCTCAAGACATGACACTGAAGCTTTCTTT. Translating it yields CASSSRHDTEAFF.